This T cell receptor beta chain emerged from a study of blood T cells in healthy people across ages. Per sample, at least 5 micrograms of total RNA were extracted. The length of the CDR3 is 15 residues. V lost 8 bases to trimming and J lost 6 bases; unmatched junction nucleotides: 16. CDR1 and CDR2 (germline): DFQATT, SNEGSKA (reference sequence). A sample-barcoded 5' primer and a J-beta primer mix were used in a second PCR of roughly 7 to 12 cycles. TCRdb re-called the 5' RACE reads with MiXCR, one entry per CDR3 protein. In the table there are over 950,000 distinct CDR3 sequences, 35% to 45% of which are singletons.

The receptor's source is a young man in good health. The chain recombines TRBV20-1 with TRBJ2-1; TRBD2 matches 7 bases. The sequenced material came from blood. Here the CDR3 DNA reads TGCAGTACTCCGACCGGGACTAAAATCTTCAATGAGCAGTTCTTC. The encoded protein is CSTPTGTKIFNEQFF.